The 28 T cell receptor beta chains below all came from one sample that was sequenced in a study of shared clonotypes between healthy human individuals. Profiling relied on immunoSEQ multiplex PCR, and the TCRdb table lists in-frame clones only, not all of them. Of some 380,000 clones listed, about 96% are singletons. Sequencing used memory CD8+ T cells sorted from blood. Subset indicated: CD45RO+ cells pooled with CCR7-negative TemRA cells. These receptors were obtained from a young man in good health.

This clone was recorded only once. This chain links TRBV28 with TRBJ1-4; TRBD1 might be the D (5 bases). The CDR3 is 14 residues long. V gave up 6 bases and J gave up 5 bases, with 13 bases separating them. Germline CDR1 and CDR2: MDHEN and SYDVKM. As DNA, the CDR3 is TGTGCCAGCAGAATGGGACGGATGAATGAAAAACTGTTTTTT. Translating it yields CASRMGRMNEKLFF.

V gene TRBV9 combines with J gene TRBJ1-1; D ambiguous. Germline assignment: CDR1 SGDLS and CDR2 YYNGEE. Trimming took 4 bases from V and 5 from J, leaving 12 bases between them. CDR3 size: 13 residues. This CDR3 is CASSSRWETEAFF. CDR3 nucleotide sequence: TGTGCCAGCAGCTCACGATGGGAGACTGAAGCTTTCTTT.

The genes are TRBV5-1 and TRBJ2-5, with a weak D call TRBD1 (6 bases). The CDR3 spans 15 residues. Germline CDR1 SGHRS, CDR2 YFSETQ. V was cut by 2 bases and J by 1 base, with 12 bases left in between. CDR3 sequence: CASSFHLGGQETQYF. CDR3 bases: TGCGCCAGCAGCTTTCATCTAGGGGGCCAAGAGACCCAGTACTTC.

V and J are TRBV10-3 and TRBJ2-5; D remains ambiguous. Germline CDR1 is ENHRY and CDR2 is SYGVKD. This CDR3 has 16 amino acids. V was shortened by 0 bases and J by 4 bases, with 15 bases between the two germline ends. CDR3 DNA: TGTGCCATCAGTGAGTCGAACTCTAAGGTAAGAGAGACCCAGTACTTC. Translating gives CAISESNSKVRETQYF.

This chain uses TRBV5-1 with TRBJ1-1, with no clear D. CDR1 and CDR2 from the germline V gene are SGHRS and YFSETQ. The CDR3 runs to 13 residues. V shed 1 base and J shed 4 bases, with 8 bases lying between them. CDR3 region: CASSLSVSTEAFF. For the CDR3, the DNA is TGCGCCAGCAGCTTGTCTGTGAGCACTGAAGCTTTCTTT.

This chain links TRBV7-8 with TRBJ2-2; D gene ambiguous. The CDR3 runs 13 residues. Per the germline V gene, CDR1 is SGHVS and CDR2 is FQNEAQ. V was cut by 7 bases and J by 3 bases, with 9 bases left in between. CDR3 sequence (DNA): TGTGCCAGCACACCTAGGGACACCGGGGAGCTGTTTTTT. Its translation: CASTPRDTGELFF.

V is TRBV28 and J is TRBJ2-2; 11 nucleotides align to TRBD1. The V gene end was trimmed by 3 bases and the J gene end by 8 bases; junction bases not matched to a gene: 8. Germline assignment: CDR1 MDHEN and CDR2 SYDVKM. This CDR3 comprises 16 residues. The DNA for the CDR3 is TGTGCCAGCAGTTTGCCCCGGGACAGGGGGTTAGGGGAGCTGTTTTTT. Translating gives CASSLPRDRGLGELFF.

The V and J genes are TRBV4-1 and TRBJ2-1, with 11 nucleotides matching TRBD2. The V gene end was trimmed by 4 bases and the J gene end by 4 bases; junction bases not matched to a gene: 6. The length of the CDR3 is 16 residues. Per the germline V gene, CDR1 is MGHRA and CDR2 is YSYEKL. This CDR3 is CASSPLAGGLYNEQFF. For the CDR3, the DNA is TGCGCCAGCAGCCCCTTAGCGGGAGGGCTTTACAATGAGCAGTTCTTC.

CDR3 sequence reads: CASSERTSYNEQYF. The CDR3 DNA follows: TGTGCCAGCAGCGAACGAACTAGTTATAACGAGCAGTACTTC. V is TRBV2 and J is TRBJ2-7; weak D call: TRBD2 (5 bases). Germline CDR1 reads SNHLY; CDR2 reads FYNNEI. This CDR3 has 14 residues. Trimming stripped 6 bases from V and 5 bases from J, with 17 bases between.

Details on this clone: The sample has other DNA sequences that encode this CDR3 too. The V and J genes are TRBV20-1 and TRBJ2-1; D call uncertain. The length of the CDR3 is 10 residues. The V end lost 5 bases, the J end lost 6 bases, and 5 bases lay between the germline ends. Germline V gene sequence: CDR1 DFQATT, CDR2 SNEGSKA (reference sequence). CDR3 protein: CSAVFNEQFF. The CDR3 DNA reads TGCAGTGCTGTATTCAATGAGCAGTTCTTC.

V gene TRBV18 combines with J gene TRBJ2-7; 9 nucleotides align to TRBD2. J lost 3 bases, V lost 3 bases, and 9 bases had no gene match. The CDR3 runs 16 residues. Germline values: CDR1 KGHSH, CDR2 LQKENI. The DNA for the CDR3 is TGTGCCAGCTCACCGGAGGAGCGGGAGGCCTTCTACGAGCAGTACTTC. Amino acid sequence: CASSPEEREAFYEQYF. The full variable domain, its missing parts supplied by reference TRBV18 and TRBJ2-7, is NAGVMQNPRHLVRRRGQEARLRCSPMKGHSHVYWYRQLPEEGLKFMVYLQKENIIDESGMPKERFSAEFPKEGPSILRIQQVVRGDSAAYFCASSPEEREAFYEQYFGPGTRLTVT.

The CDR3 bases are TGTGCCAGTAGTCCTGGACTAGCGGGTCTGAACACCGGGGAGCTGTTTTTT. As protein: CASSPGLAGLNTGELFF. The chain couples TRBV19 to TRBJ2-2; TRBD2 matches 11 bases. Germline lookup yields CDR1 LNHDA and CDR2 SQIVND (reference sequence). The CDR3 contains 17 residues. V lost 5 bases and J lost 1; bases outside the gene matches: 6.

The V and J genes are TRBV7-2 and TRBJ1-3; 10 bases are shared with TRBD1. The CDR3 is 17 amino acids. Trimming removed 4 bases from V and 5 bases from J; junction bases left unmatched: 11. Germline CDR1 reads SGHTA; CDR2 reads FQGNSA. The CDR3 DNA follows: TGTGCCAGCAGCTCCTGGGACAGGGGCTTATTCCGAAACACCATATATTTT. It encodes CASSSWDRGLFRNTIYF.

The chain is built from TRBV2 and TRBJ2-5, with 7 positions matching TRBD1. CDR1 and CDR2 (germline): SNHLY, FYNNEI. This CDR3 has 14 residues. J was trimmed by 3 bases and V by 5 bases; bases with no gene match: 6. The CDR3 nucleotides read TGTGCCAGCAGTTTCCTGACAGGGAAAGAGACCCAGTACTTC. This gives the protein CASSFLTGKETQYF.

This chain links TRBV6-1 with TRBJ1-6, with no clear D. Trimming cost V 3 bases and J 0 bases, with 9 bases left between them. This CDR3 has 16 residues. From germline, CDR1 is MNHNS and CDR2 SASEGT. Here the CDR3 DNA reads TGTGCCAGCAGTGACGTCTTCCGCTCCTATAATTCACCCCTCCACTTT. Residues: CASSDVFRSYNSPLHF.

This chain links TRBV7-9 with TRBJ2-1; 12 nucleotides agree with TRBD2. This CDR3 is 17 amino acids long. Trimming at V came to 3 bases and at J to 4 bases, leaving 7 bases not matched to a gene. Germline V gene sequence: CDR1 SEHNR, CDR2 FQNEAQ (reference sequence). This CDR3 reads CASSFRLAGVKYNEQFF. The CDR3, as DNA: TGTGCCAGCAGCTTTAGACTAGCGGGAGTAAAGTACAATGAGCAGTTCTTC. Full variable domain (remainder filled in from reference TRBV7-9 and TRBJ2-1): DTGVSQNPRHKITKRGQNVTFRCDPISEHNRLYWYRQTLGQGPEFLTYFQNEAQLEKSRLLSDRFSAERPKGSFSTLEIQRTEQGDSAMYLCASSFRLAGVKYNEQFFGPGTRLTVL.

V and J are TRBV5-1 and TRBJ2-1; 7 nucleotides agree with TRBD2. Looked up from germline, CDR1 is SGHRS and CDR2 is YFSETQ. The ends lost 2 bases at V and 4 bases at J; junction bases unmatched: 15. The CDR3 sequence is 18 residues long. The CDR3 spells CASSLQRAGSSLYNEQFF. CDR3 nucleotide sequence: TGCGCCAGCAGCTTACAGAGAGCGGGAAGCTCGCTTTACAATGAGCAGTTCTTC.

CDR3 nucleotide sequence: TGTGCCAGCATCCCGACTAATCAAGAGACCCAGTACTTC. This encodes CASIPTNQETQYF. V and J are TRBV6-1 and TRBJ2-5; the D gene is possibly TRBD2 (5 bases). This CDR3 has 13 residues. Germline V gene sequence: CDR1 MNHNS, CDR2 SASEGT. With 7 bases removed from V and 2 bases from J, the gap between germline ends came to 11 bases.

The chain is built from TRBV27 and TRBJ1-1; no clear D. This CDR3 is built from 14 residues. Germline V gene sequence: CDR1 MNHEY, CDR2 SMNVEV (reference sequence). Trimming shortened V by 3 bases and J by 4 bases, and 12 bases separated the two germline ends. CDR3 sequence: CASSFGRMGTEAFF. In nucleotides, the CDR3 is TGTGCCAGCAGTTTTGGGAGGATGGGCACTGAAGCTTTCTTT.

The V call is TRBV5-4, the J call TRBJ2-3; 10 nucleotides align to TRBD2. CDR1 and CDR2 (germline): SGHNT, YYREEE (reference sequence). Unmatched junction bases numbered 2, after V lost 2 bases and J lost 2 bases. CDR3 size: 15 residues. This chain's CDR3 is CASSLLAGFTDTQYF. In DNA, the CDR3 is TGTGCCAGCAGCTTACTAGCGGGGTTCACAGATACGCAGTATTTT.

The chain carries TRBV28 and TRBJ1-1; D is unresolved. V lost 2 bases to trimming and J lost 0 bases, with 10 bases between them. This CDR3 spans 15 amino acids. Germline CDR1 MDHEN, CDR2 SYDVKM. The chain's CDR3 is CASSLRSVMNTEAFF. The DNA for the CDR3 is TGTGCCAGCAGTTTACGGAGTGTCATGAACACTGAAGCTTTCTTT.

V is TRBV9 and J is TRBJ2-7, with 10 bases matching TRBD2. The CDR3 consists of 16 residues. The V segment lost 0 bases and the J segment 4 bases; nucleotides outside the gene matches: 7. The V gene's germline CDR1 is SGDLS and CDR2 YYNGEE. In DNA, the CDR3 is TGTGCCAGCAGCGTAGGGCTAGCGGGAGCATTTTACGAGCAGTACTTC. Its translation is CASSVGLAGAFYEQYF.

The chain links TRBV6-5 to TRBJ1-1; TRBD1 is a possible D gene (6 bases). Deletions cut 0 bases from V and 1 base from J, with 12 bases between. The germline V gene encodes CDR1 MNHEY and CDR2 SVGAGI. The CDR3 length is 16 residues. CDR3 sequence: CASSYSEKGQNTEAFF. DNA of the CDR3: TGTGCCAGCAGTTACTCGGAAAAGGGACAGAACACTGAAGCTTTCTTT.

The chain has TRBV6-6 and TRBJ2-2, with 15 bases aligning to TRBD2. The J segment lost 6 bases and the V segment lost 4 bases, leaving 0 bases of the junction unmatched. CDR1 and CDR2 (germline): MNHNY, SVGAGI (reference sequence). The CDR3 runs to 15 residues. Here the CDR3 DNA reads TGTGCCAGCAGTTGGACTAGCGGGAGGGCCGGGGAGCTGTTTTTT. Amino acids: CASSWTSGRAGELFF.

This sequence joins TRBV15 and TRBJ1-2; D remains unclear. CDR1 and CDR2 from the germline V gene are LNHNV and YYDKDF (reference sequence). The CDR3 covers 14 residues. V was shortened by 0 bases and J by 1 base, with 6 bases between the two germline ends. The CDR3 DNA follows: TGTGCCACCAGCAGAGATCAGGATAACTATGGCTACACCTTC. Residues: CATSRDQDNYGYTF.

The chain uses TRBV9 and TRBJ2-2; 7 bases line up with TRBD2. Unmatched junction bases numbered 12, after V lost 0 bases and J lost 7 bases. The germline CDR1 and CDR2 sequences are SGDLS and YYNGEE. The CDR3 contains 17 residues. The CDR3 nucleotides are TGTGCCAGCAGCGTAGCTGGTTGGGACTACCGAGGCGGGGAGCTGTTTTTT. It yields the protein CASSVAGWDYRGGELFF.

The CDR3 spells CASTIGGFPSYNEQFF. Here the CDR3 DNA reads TGTGCCAGCACCATAGGGGGGTTTCCCTCCTACAATGAGCAGTTCTTC. The chain employs TRBV7-9 and TRBJ2-1; D is possibly TRBD1 or TRBD2 (6 bases each). V shed 7 bases and J shed 0 bases, with 16 bases lying between them. Germline-derived CDR1 and CDR2 are SEHNR and FQNEAQ (reference sequence). This CDR3 contains 16 residues.

The table lists this clone with a count of one. V gene TRBV10-3 combines with J gene TRBJ2-3, with D possibly matching TRBD2 (6 bases). CDR1 and CDR2 (germline): ENHRY, SYGVKD. Trimming shortened V by 5 bases and J by 6 bases, and 9 bases separated the two germline ends. The CDR3 covers 12 residues. The CDR3 DNA reads as TGTGCCATCAGTACCGGGAGCGATACGCAGTATTTT. As protein: CAISTGSDTQYF.